This TCR beta chain was sequenced for a study of blood T cells in healthy people across ages. CDR3 length: 15 residues. The germline V gene has CDR1 SGHTA and CDR2 FQGNSA. As regards this clonotype: A read error is possible here, since a much larger clone lies one base away.

Approximately 10 milliliters was the volume of peripheral blood drawn from each donor. Using a J-beta primer mix together with a sample-barcoded 5' primer, a second PCR was run for roughly 7 to 12 cycles. TCRdb recomputed calls from the 5' RACE reads with MiXCR, one row per CDR3 protein. Among 790,000 or so distinct CDR3 sequences listed, roughly 46% were seen once. The chain combines TRBV7-2 with TRBJ2-1; no clear D gene. The J call may be incorrect, as the DNA end agrees better with TRBJ2-7. The source of this sequence is an elderly man in good health. The sample comprised blood. The DNA of the CDR3 is TGTGCCAGCAGCACCCCTGCGAGCTCCTACAATGAGCAGTACTTC. This translates into CASSTPASSYNEQYF.